This note documents a single TCR beta chain sequence. CDR1 is SGHVS and CDR2 is FNYEAQ in the germline V gene. The CDR3 runs 14 residues. J gave up 3 bases and V 5 bases, and 7 bases lay outside the gene matches. This entry comes from a study of T cells in localized non-small cell lung cancer. The data were produced by immunoSEQ multiplex PCR, yet TCRdb's version contains in-frame clones alone and is incomplete. In the table there are approximately 83,000 clones, approximately 91% of which are singletons. The sequenced sample was PBMCs, obtained before any cancer treatment. The source is a woman aged 35 to 69 with stage II squamous cell lung carcinoma. The V and J genes are TRBV7-6 and TRBJ2-7; 7 positions match TRBD1. The CDR3 coding sequence is TGTGCCAGCAGCACGGGACAGTCCCTCTACGAGCAGTACTTC. Its translation: CASSTGQSLYEQYF.